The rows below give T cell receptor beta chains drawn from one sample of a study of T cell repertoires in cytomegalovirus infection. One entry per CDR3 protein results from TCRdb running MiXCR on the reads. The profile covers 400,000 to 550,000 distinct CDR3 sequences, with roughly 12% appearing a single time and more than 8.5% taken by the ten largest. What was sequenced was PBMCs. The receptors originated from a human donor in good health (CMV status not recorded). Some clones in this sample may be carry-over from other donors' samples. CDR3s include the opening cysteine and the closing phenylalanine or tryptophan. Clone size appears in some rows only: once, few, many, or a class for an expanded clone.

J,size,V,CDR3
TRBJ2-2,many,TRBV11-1,CASSPGRYGELFF
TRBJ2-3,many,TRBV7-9,CASSFDREGADTQYF
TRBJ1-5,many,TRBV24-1,CATSDPGQGLQPQHF
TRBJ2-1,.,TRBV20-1,CSASPLAGINEQFF
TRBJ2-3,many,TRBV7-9,CASSLSGSFFRTSGRHSGDTQYF
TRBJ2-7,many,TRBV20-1,CSASGGPDYEQYF
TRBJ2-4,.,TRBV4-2,CASSQDLSPGTSNIQYF
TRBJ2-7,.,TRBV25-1,CASSELASGLSYEQYF
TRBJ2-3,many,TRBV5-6,CASSLPRGLAGAQEGQYF
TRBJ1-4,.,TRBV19,CASGGANEKLFF